The subject of this entry is one TCR beta chain. Its antigen is still unknown. Whereas donors were nominally healthy upon sampling, unrecorded immune exposures were probable. This CDR3 spans 13 amino acids. Germline values: CDR1 SGHVS, CDR2 FNYEAQ. Trimming stripped 8 bases from V and 2 bases from J, with 13 bases between. In the PCR, 60 Vbeta and 13 Jbeta primers were used. Repertoires were generated with immunoSEQ multiplex PCR, while TCRdb's copy carries only in-frame clones and drops some. The sample includes over 150,000 clones, 77% of them seen just once. This sample was included in a study of cytomegalovirus exposure and HLA in healthy donors. The study, taken as a whole, reports: A later examination showed that TCR association rates differed by HLA locus, with DRB1 most and HLA-C fewest. The likely explanation for a cluster of highly shared sequence variants was sequencing artifact. The authors listed 150 to 200 TCR beta chains as cytomegalovirus-associated.

The V and J genes are TRBV7-6 and TRBJ2-7; D gene unclear. The sequencing input was PBMCs. This receptor was taken from a woman aged 40 to 50 in good health and CMV-seropositive. In DNA form, the CDR3 reads TGTGCCAGCTCCGGCGGTTTACCCTACGAGCAGTACTTC. Encoded protein: CASSGGLPYEQYF. The full variable domain, its missing parts supplied by reference TRBV7-6 and TRBJ2-7, is GAGVSQSPRYKVTKRGQDVALRCDPISGHVSLYWYRQALGQGPEFLTYFNYEAQQDKSGLPNDRFSAERPEGSISTLTIQRTEQRDSAMYRCASSGGLPYEQYFGPGTRLTVT.